This T cell receptor beta chain was obtained from a study of T cell responses to AZD1222 COVID-19 vaccine. Remarks on this clone: The target antigen is unknown.

The J segment lost 1 base and the V segment lost 4 bases, leaving 4 bases of the junction unmatched. Germline V gene sequence: CDR1 MNHNS, CDR2 SASEGT. The CDR3 is 17 amino acids. Study outcomes and limitations: White British ancestry dominated among donors, who included more females, and clonal diversity was possibly underestimated.

TCRdb keeps only in-frame clones here, not all; method: immunoSEQ multiplex PCR. The sample carries over 45,000 clones, about 85% recorded once. The chain combines TRBV6-1 with TRBJ2-4, with 13 bases identical to TRBD2. The material sequenced was peripheral blood, taken on day 0 of MenACWY control vaccination. The sequence came from an adult in good health. The CDR3 DNA follows: TGTGCCAGCAGTGTCACTAGCGGGAGGGCGGCCAAAAACATTCAGTACTTC. Translation: CASSVTSGRAAKNIQYF.